This T cell receptor beta chain comes out of a study of T cell repertoires in cytomegalovirus infection. Whole-study context: Recently identified HLA-C-restricted CMV epitopes and well-studied HLA-B-restricted CMV epitopes were used by the study. Study-level findings and limits: Dominating the ex vivo response were TCR beta clonotypes that were CMV-specific and HLA-C-restricted.

About this clonotype itself: What it binds is unknown.

This CDR3 spans 16 amino acids. Germline V gene data show CDR1 as SGHVS and CDR2 as FQNEAQ. Losses at the gene ends were 1 base for V and 4 bases for J; bases not matched to a gene: 7. TCRdb processed the reads anew with MiXCR; each CDR3 protein has one entry. This sample has about 360,000 distinct CDR3 sequences, with just under 35% found just once. This chain connects TRBV7-8 to TRBJ2-3; TRBD1 agrees at 8 bases. This clonotype originated in a human donor in good health (CMV status not recorded). Some clones in this sample may be carry-over from other donors' samples. Sequenced here: cultured PBMCs, sampled from culture after CMV antigen stimulation. The CDR3 spells CASSLVLYRGSDTQYF. Here the CDR3 DNA reads TGTGCCAGCAGCTTAGTTTTGTACAGGGGGTCAGATACGCAGTATTTT.